This T cell receptor (beta chain) comes out of a study of blood T cell repertoires in COVID-19. On the study more broadly: COVID-19 samples, acute and convalescent, were from the United States, Italy and Spain. From T cells, B-cell-depleted T cells, or PBMCs came the material, which was cDNA or gDNA.

CDR3 length equals 16 residues. This clone came up a few times. In the source study's methods: Cell counts per sample came from amplifying reference gene primers. Assay used: immunoSEQ multiplex PCR; TCRdb lists only in-frame clones, some missing. V, J and clone size are taken as reported in that table, and D and trimming were inferred from the DNA itself. This table holds about 78,000 clones, about nine tenths found once. This receptor was identified in a woman aged 55-69 years with acute or convalescent COVID-19. The sample taken for sequencing was peripheral blood. The chain combines TRBV21-1 with TRBJ1-1; the DNA was not compared with TRBD1, the D call given in the table. TRBV21-1 constitutes a pseudogene. Written as DNA, the CDR3 is TGTGCCAGCAGCGAGAAGACGGGACAGGGCGACACTGAAGCTTTCTTT. This translates into CASSEKTGQGDTEAFF.